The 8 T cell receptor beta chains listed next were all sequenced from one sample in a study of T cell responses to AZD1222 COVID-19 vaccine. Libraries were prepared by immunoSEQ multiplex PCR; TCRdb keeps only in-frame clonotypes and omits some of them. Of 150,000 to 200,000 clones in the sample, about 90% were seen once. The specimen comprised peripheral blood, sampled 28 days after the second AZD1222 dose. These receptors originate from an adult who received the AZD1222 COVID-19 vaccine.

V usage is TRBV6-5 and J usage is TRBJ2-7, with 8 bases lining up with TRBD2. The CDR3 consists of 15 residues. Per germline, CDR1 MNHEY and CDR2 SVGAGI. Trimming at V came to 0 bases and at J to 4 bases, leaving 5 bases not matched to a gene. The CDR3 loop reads CASSYSAGGPYEQYF. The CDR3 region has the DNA TGTGCCAGCAGTTACTCGGCGGGGGGTCCTTACGAGCAGTACTTC.

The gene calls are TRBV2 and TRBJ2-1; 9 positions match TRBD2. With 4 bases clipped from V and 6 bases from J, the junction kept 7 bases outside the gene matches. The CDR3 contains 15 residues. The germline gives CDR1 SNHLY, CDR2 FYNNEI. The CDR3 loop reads CASSVGGGAFNEQFF. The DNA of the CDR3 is TGTGCCAGCAGTGTAGGCGGGGGGGCCTTCAATGAGCAGTTCTTC.

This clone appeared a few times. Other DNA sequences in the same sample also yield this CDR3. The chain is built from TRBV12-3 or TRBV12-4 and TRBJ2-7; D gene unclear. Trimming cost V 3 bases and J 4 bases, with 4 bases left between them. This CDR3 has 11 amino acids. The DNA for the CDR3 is TGTGCCAGCAGTTTTGGGTACGAGCAGTACTTC. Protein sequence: CASSFGYEQYF.

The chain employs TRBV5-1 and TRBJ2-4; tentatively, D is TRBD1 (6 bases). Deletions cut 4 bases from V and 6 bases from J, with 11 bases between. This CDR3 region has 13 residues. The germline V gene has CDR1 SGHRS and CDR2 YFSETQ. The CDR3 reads CASSPEGGNIQYF. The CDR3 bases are TGCGCCAGCAGCCCAGAAGGGGGAAACATTCAGTACTTC. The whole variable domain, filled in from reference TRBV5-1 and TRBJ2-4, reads KAGVTQTPRYLIKTRGQQVTLSCSPISGHRSVSWYQQTPGQGLQFLFEYFSETQRNKGNFPGRFSGRQFSNSRSEMNVSTLELGDSALYLCASSPEGGNIQYFGAGTRLSVL.

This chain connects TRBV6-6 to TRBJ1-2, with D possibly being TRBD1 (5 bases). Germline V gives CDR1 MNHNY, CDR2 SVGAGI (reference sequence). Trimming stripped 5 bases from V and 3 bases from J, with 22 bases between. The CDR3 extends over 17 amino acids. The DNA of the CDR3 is TGTGCCAGCAGTCGCCGGACGAGGGGCCCAAAGGACTATGGCTACACCTTC. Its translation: CASSRRTRGPKDYGYTF.

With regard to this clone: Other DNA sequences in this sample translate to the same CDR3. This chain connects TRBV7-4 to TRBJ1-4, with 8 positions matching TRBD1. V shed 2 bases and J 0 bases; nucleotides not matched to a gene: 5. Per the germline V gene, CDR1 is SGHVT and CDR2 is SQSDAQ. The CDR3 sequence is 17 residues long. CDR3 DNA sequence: TGTGCCAGCAGCTTAAGGGACAGGCAAGCAACTAATGAAAAACTGTTTTTT. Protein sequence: CASSLRDRQATNEKLFF.

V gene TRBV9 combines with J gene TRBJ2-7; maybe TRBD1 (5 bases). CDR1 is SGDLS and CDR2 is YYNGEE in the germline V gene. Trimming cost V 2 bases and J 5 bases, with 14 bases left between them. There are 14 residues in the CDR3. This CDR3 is CASSVRVGWDEQYF. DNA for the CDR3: TGTGCCAGCAGCGTCAGGGTTGGATGGGACGAGCAGTACTTC.

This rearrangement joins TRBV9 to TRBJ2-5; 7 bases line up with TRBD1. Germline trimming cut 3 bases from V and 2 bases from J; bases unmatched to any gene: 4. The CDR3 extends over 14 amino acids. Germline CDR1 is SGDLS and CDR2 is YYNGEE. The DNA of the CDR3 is TGTGCCAGCAGCGGGGGGACAGCTCAAGAGACCCAGTACTTC. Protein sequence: CASSGGTAQETQYF.